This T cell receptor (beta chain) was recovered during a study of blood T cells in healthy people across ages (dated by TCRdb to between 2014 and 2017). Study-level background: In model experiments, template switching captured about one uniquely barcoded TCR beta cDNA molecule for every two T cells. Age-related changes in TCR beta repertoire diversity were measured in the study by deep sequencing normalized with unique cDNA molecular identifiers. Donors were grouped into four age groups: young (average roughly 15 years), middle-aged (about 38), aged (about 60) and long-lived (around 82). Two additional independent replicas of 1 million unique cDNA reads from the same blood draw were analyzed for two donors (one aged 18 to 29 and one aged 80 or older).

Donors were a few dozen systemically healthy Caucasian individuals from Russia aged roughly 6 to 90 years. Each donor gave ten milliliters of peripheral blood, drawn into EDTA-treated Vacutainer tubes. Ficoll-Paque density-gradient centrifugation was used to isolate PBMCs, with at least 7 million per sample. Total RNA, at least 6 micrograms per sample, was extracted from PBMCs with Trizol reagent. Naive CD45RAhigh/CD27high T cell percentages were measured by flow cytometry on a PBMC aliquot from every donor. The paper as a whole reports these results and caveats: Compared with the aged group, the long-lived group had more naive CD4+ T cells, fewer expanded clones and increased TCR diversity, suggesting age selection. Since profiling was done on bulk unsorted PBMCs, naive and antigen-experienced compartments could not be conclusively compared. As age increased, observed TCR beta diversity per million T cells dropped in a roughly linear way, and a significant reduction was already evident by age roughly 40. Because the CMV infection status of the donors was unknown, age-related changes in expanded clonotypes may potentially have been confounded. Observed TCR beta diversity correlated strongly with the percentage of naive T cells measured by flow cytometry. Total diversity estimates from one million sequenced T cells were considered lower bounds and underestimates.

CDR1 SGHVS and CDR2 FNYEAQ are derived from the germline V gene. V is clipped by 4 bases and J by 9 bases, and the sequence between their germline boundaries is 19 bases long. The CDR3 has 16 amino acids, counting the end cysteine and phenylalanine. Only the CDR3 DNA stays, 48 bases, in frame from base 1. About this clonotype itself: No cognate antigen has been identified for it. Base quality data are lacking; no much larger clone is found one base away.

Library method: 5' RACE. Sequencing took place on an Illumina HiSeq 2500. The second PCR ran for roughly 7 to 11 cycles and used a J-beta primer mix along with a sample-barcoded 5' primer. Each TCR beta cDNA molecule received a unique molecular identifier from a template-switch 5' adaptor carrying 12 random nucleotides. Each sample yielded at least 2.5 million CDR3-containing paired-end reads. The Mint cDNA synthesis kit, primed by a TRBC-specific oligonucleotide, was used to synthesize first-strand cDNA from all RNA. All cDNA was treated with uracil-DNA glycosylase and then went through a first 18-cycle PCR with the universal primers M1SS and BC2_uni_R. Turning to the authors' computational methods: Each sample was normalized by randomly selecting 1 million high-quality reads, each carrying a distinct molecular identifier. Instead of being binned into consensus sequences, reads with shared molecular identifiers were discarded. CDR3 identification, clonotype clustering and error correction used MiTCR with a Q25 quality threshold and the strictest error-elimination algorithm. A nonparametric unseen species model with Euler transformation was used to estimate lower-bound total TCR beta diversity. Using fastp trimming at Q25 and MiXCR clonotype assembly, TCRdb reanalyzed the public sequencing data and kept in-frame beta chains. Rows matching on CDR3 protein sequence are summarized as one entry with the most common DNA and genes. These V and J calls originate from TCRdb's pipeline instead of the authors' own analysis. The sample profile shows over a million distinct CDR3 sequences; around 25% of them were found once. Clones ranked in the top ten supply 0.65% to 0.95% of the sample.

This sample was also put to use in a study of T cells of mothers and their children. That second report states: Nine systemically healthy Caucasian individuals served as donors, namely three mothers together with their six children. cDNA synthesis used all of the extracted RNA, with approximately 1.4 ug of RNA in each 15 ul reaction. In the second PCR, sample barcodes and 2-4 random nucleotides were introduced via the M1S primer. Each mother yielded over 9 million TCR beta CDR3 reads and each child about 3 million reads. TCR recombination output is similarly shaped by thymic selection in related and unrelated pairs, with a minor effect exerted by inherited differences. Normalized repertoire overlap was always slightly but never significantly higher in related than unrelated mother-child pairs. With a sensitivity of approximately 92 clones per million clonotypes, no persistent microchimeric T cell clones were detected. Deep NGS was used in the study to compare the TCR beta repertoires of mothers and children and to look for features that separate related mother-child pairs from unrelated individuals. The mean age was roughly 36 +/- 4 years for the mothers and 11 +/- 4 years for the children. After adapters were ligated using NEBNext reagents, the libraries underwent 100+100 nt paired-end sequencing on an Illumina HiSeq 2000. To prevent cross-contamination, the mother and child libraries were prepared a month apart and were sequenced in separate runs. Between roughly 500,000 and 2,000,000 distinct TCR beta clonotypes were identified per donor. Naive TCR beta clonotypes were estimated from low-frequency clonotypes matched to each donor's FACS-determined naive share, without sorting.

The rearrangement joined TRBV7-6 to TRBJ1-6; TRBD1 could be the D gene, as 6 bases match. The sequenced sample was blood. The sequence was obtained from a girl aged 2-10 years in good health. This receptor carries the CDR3 CASSSDGGDTPSPLHF. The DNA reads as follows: TGTGCCAGCAGCTCCGACGGGGGGGACACCCCTTCACCCCTCCACTTT.